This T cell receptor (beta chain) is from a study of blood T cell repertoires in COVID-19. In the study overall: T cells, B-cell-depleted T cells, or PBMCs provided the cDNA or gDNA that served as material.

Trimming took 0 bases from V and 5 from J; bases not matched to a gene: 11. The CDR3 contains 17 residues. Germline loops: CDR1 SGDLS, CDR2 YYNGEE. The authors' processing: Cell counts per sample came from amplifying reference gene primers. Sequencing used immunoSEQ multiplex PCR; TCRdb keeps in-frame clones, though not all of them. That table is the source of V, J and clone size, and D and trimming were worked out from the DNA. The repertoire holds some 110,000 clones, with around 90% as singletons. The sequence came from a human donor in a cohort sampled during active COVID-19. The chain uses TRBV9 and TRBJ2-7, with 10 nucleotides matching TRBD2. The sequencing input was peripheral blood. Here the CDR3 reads CASSVGGASGGLNEQYF. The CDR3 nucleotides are TGTGCCAGCAGCGTAGGAGGGGCTAGCGGGGGACTGAACGAGCAGTACTTC.